This TCR beta chain derives from a study of shared clonotypes between healthy human individuals. Points from the study as a whole: Naive CD4 clonotype sharing across several donors was approximately 5%.

To note about this clone: Antigen specificity is unknown.

The genomic DNA of each subset was split evenly across several immunoSEQ plates. Study processing details: Without quality scores, immunoSEQ junctional reads could not be filtered like full-length reads. Profiled with immunoSEQ multiplex PCR; TCRdb holds only in-frame clones, not every one. V, J and clone size reflect that table, while D and trimming were determined from the DNA. The profile covers approximately 120,000 clones, with around 65% appearing a single time and roughly 24% taken by the ten largest. All the donors were Caucasian adults who lived in Nashville, Tennessee. Germline assignment: CDR1 MDHEN and CDR2 SYDVKM. There are 16 residues in the CDR3. The V segment lost 6 bases and the J segment 3 bases; nucleotides outside the gene matches: 8.

Sequencing used memory CD8+ T cells sorted from blood. The subset is: CD45RO+ cells pooled with CCR7-negative TemRA cells. This TCR derives from a woman younger than 45 in good health. This sequence joins TRBV28 and TRBJ2-7; 13 bases line up with TRBD2. The CDR3, as DNA: TGTGCCAGCAGCCCCGGACTAGCGGGAGTAGGCTACGAGCAGTACTTC. Protein: CASSPGLAGVGYEQYF.